This is a list of T cell receptor beta chains from one sample in a study of shared clonotypes between healthy human individuals. The data were produced by immunoSEQ multiplex PCR, yet TCRdb's version contains in-frame clones alone and is incomplete. The table includes 1,400,000 or so clones, less than 99% detected once. The source material was naive CD4+ T cells sorted from blood. These receptors were obtained from a man aged 30-40 years in good health. Both conserved end residues are part of each CDR3. Each record gives: clone size, J gene, V gene, D gene, CDR3 DNA, CDR3 protein. D genes are given only for firm matches. Clone size is not always given. Where it is, it says once, few, many or a class for expanded clones.

>once|TRBJ2-2|TRBV18|-
TGTGCCAGCTCACCACACCCAGGGGACACCGGGGAGCTGTTTTTT
CASSPHPGDTGELFF
>-|TRBJ2-4|TRBV7-2|-
TGTGCCAGCAGCTCCGGGAAAAACATTCAGTACTTC
CASSSGKNIQYF
>-|TRBJ1-2|TRBV18|-
TGTGCCAGCTCACCGACCGACAGGATAGTTTATGGCTACACCTTC
CASSPTDRIVYGYTF
>-|TRBJ1-3|TRBV25-1|-
TGTGCCAGCAGTGAATATTCCCCAAGCTACTCTGGAAACACCATATATTTT
CASSEYSPSYSGNTIYF
>-|TRBJ1-2|TRBV21-1|-
-
CASSKVGRGTYGYTF
>-|TRBJ2-2|TRBV9|TRBD2
TGTGCCAGCAGCGTAGCTGCGGGAGGGCCGGCGAACACCGGGGAGCTGTTTTTT
CASSVAAGGPANTGELFF
>-|TRBJ2-3|TRBV30|-
TGTGCCTGGAGTGTACCCGTCACAGATACGCAGTATTTT
CAWSVPVTDTQYF
>-|TRBJ2-5|TRBV27|TRBD1
TGTGCCAGCAGTGGACAGGGAAGACAAGAGACCCAGTACTTC
CASSGQGRQETQYF
>-|TRBJ2-5|TRBV10-1|TRBD1
TGCGCCAGCAGTGCAGGGGGCGCGGAGACCCAGTACTTC
CASSAGGAETQYF
>-|TRBJ2-7|TRBV5-6|-
TGTGCCAGCAGCTTAAATGCGGTTCTTCGCTACGAGCAGTACTTC
CASSLNAVLRYEQYF
>-|TRBJ1-5|TRBV7-9|TRBD1
TGTGCCAGCAGCAAAAGCCGGGACAGGGATAGCAATCAGCCCCAGCATTTT
CASSKSRDRDSNQPQHF
>once|TRBJ1-1|TRBV6-1|-
TGTGCCAGCAGGGTGAACAGGAACACTGAAGCTTTCTTT
CASRVNRNTEAFF
>-|TRBJ1-2|TRBV11-2|-
TGTGCCAGCAGCTTACTCTGGGGGCAGGACTATGGCTACACCTTC
CASSLLWGQDYGYTF
>once|TRBJ2-7|TRBV2|-
TGTGCCAGCACCATAGAATGGGACTCCTACGAGCAGTACTTC
CASTIEWDSYEQYF
>-|TRBJ2-3|TRBV10-3|-
TGTGCCATCAGTGCATCAGGGAGCACAGATACGCAGTATTTT
CAISASGSTDTQYF
>-|TRBJ2-1|TRBV9|-
TGTGCCAGCAGCGTCGCCGTAGCCGCCTACAATGAGCAGTTCTTC
CASSVAVAAYNEQFF
>-|TRBJ1-2|TRBV7-9|-
TGTGCCAGCAGCGCTATGGGGGCAGGAGCCTATGGCTACACCTTC
CASSAMGAGAYGYTF
>-|TRBJ1-4|TRBV18|-
TGTGCCAGCTCGCTCAGTGGGGAAGGCGAAAAACTGTTTTTT
CASSLSGEGEKLFF
>-|TRBJ2-2|TRBV28|-
TGTGCCAGCAGGGGGAGCGTAACCGGGGAGCTGTTTTTT
CASRGSVTGELFF
>-|TRBJ2-1|TRBV10-3|-
TGTGCCATCAGTGAGATCGGGACTCAGGGGTCTTACAATGAGCAGTTCTTC
CAISEIGTQGSYNEQFF
>-|TRBJ2-1|TRBV18|TRBD2
TGTGCCAGCTCACCAAGATCGGCGGGGACTAGCGGCTACAATGAGCAGTTCTTC
CASSPRSAGTSGYNEQFF
>-|TRBJ1-1|TRBV5-1|-
TGCGCCAGCAGCTTGGCAAACGAGAACACTGAAGCTTTCTTT
CASSLANENTEAFF
>-|TRBJ2-1|TRBV6-6|-
TGTGCCAGCAGTTACGAGGGAACGAGAAACAATGAGCAGTTCTTC
CASSYEGTRNNEQFF
>-|TRBJ2-2|TRBV18|-
TGTGCCAGCTCACCACCTTTCGGGACACTTAACACCGGGGAGCTGTTTTTT
CASSPPFGTLNTGELFF
>-|TRBJ1-4|TRBV5-1|TRBD1
TGCGCCAGCAGCTTGTCGCGGCAGGGGGGTGAAAAACTGTTTTTT
CASSLSRQGGEKLFF
>-|TRBJ1-5|TRBV7-2|-
TGTGCCAGCAGCCCTACGATGAGTAGCAATCAGCCCCAGCATTTT
CASSPTMSSNQPQHF
>-|TRBJ1-5|TRBV19|-
TGTGCCAGTAGTAGGTCAGGGCTAGGCGTAAGCAGTTATCAGCCCCAGCATTTT
CASSRSGLGVSSYQPQHF
>-|TRBJ1-2|TRBV7-9|-
TGTGCCAGCAGCCCGCGGTCCAGAGGGGATGGGGGCTACACCTTC
CASSPRSRGDGGYTF
>-|TRBJ1-5|TRBV28|TRBD1
TGTGCCAGCAGTCTGGGACAGGGGGTTATTCAGCCCCAGCATTTT
CASSLGQGVIQPQHF
>-|TRBJ2-1|TRBV6-1|-
TGTGCCAGCAGTGAAGGGCAGTCCGCTGTCCTTGGGCAGTTCTTC
CASSEGQSAVLGQFF
>-|TRBJ2-4|TRBV5-1|-
TGCGCCAGCAGCCCCGACCTTACTAGTTATGCCAAAAACATTCAGTACTTC
CASSPDLTSYAKNIQYF
>-|TRBJ1-1|TRBV18|-
TGTGCCAGCTCACCACCTGGAATCGGGGCCGAAGCGGCTGAAGCTTTCTTT
CASSPPGIGAEAAEAFF
>-|TRBJ1-2|TRBV30|-
TGTGCCTGGAGTGCCACACGATATGGCTACACCTTC
CAWSATRYGYTF
>-|TRBJ2-3|TRBV19|TRBD1
TGTGCCAGTAGTCCGGACAGGCGCACAGATACGCAGTATTTT
CASSPDRRTDTQYF
>-|TRBJ2-1|TRBV7-9|-
TGTGCCAGCAGCCTTAGCCAGAACAATGAGCAGTTCTTC
CASSLSQNNEQFF
>-|TRBJ1-3|TRBV5-4|TRBD1
TGTGCCAGCAGCCAAGGGACAGGATACTCTGGAAACACCATATATTTT
CASSQGTGYSGNTIYF
>-|TRBJ1-5|TRBV5-1|-
TGCGCCAGCAGCTTGGACGGGGACCCCCAGCATTTT
CASSLDGDPQHF
>-|TRBJ2-7|TRBV30|-
TGTGCCTGGAGTGTGAGGTCGAGACACGAGCAGTACTTC
CAWSVRSRHEQYF
>-|TRBJ1-1|TRBV6-5|-
TGTGCCAGCAGTGACCCCCGTCGGACTGAAGCTTTCTTT
CASSDPRRTEAFF
>-|TRBJ2-2|TRBV7-2|-
TGTGCCAGCGGCAAAATGGGGACCCACATCGGGGAGCTGTTTTTT
CASGKMGTHIGELFF
>-|TRBJ1-2|TRBV10-3|TRBD1
TGTGCCATCAGTGACGGGACAGGGGCAGAAGATGGCTACACCTTC
CAISDGTGAEDGYTF
>-|TRBJ2-3|TRBV9|TRBD2
TGTGCCAGCAGCGAGTGGGGAGCGGGAGTGGTAGATACGCAGTATTTT
CASSEWGAGVVDTQYF
>-|TRBJ2-7|TRBV19|-
TGTGCCAGTAGTATAGTGTCTCGAAGAGGGGTGAGCTCCTACGAGCAGTACTTC
CASSIVSRRGVSSYEQYF
>-|TRBJ2-2|TRBV5-1|-
TGCGCCAGCAGCTTAGTGGGAGGTAGCACCGGGGAGCTGTTTTTT
CASSLVGGSTGELFF
>once|TRBJ2-1|TRBV9|-
TGTGCCAGCAGCGTAGCGTTGAATGAGCAGTTCTTC
CASSVALNEQFF
>-|TRBJ2-5|TRBV10-3|-
TGTGCCATCATGGGTACAGCTCAAGAGACCCAGTACTTC
CAIMGTAQETQYF
>-|TRBJ2-1|TRBV14|-
TGTGCCAGCATCTGGACGAGCTCCTACAATGAGCAGTTCTTC
CASIWTSSYNEQFF
>-|TRBJ2-5|TRBV18|-
TGTGCCAGCTCACCAGCGGGCGAGACCCAGTACTTC
CASSPAGETQYF
>-|TRBJ2-2|TRBV7-8|-
TGTGCCAGCAGCTCCCAGGGGGGGCCGAACACCGGGGAGCTGTTTTTT
CASSSQGGPNTGELFF
>-|TRBJ2-7|TRBV7-8|-
TGTGCCAGCAGCCGAGGACAGCCCTACGAGCAGTACTTC
CASSRGQPYEQYF
>-|TRBJ1-5|TRBV2|TRBD1
TGTGCCAGCAGGGTGGACAGGGGGATAGGCAATCAGCCCCAGCATTTT
CASRVDRGIGNQPQHF
>-|TRBJ1-5|TRBV28|TRBD1
TGTGCCAGCAGCCTGACCGGGACAGGGGTGGATCAGCCCCAGCATTTT
CASSLTGTGVDQPQHF
>-|TRBJ2-3|TRBV19|TRBD2
TGTGCCAGTAAGATAGCGGGAGGGTTCGGAGATACGCAGTATTTT
CASKIAGGFGDTQYF
>-|TRBJ2-5|TRBV5-4|TRBD1
TGTGCCAGCAGCCGACCCGACAGGGCTATAGAGACCCAGTACTTC
CASSRPDRAIETQYF
>-|TRBJ2-1|TRBV9|TRBD1
TGTGCCAGCAGCGTAGCGGTGGGACAGGGACCCGGGTATGAGCAGTTCTTC
CASSVAVGQGPGYEQFF
>-|TRBJ1-1|TRBV27|-
TGTGCCAGCTTCCCGTCCTGGCGGGGAGGCACTGAAGCTTTCTTT
CASFPSWRGGTEAFF
>-|TRBJ1-5|TRBV4-1|TRBD1
TGCGCCAGCAGCCAAGAACAGGGGACTCAGCCCCAGCATTTT
CASSQEQGTQPQHF
>once|TRBJ2-2|TRBV4-3|TRBD2
TGCGCCAGCAGCCGCCTAGCGGGAGGGCCCGGGGAGCTGTTTTTT
CASSRLAGGPGELFF
>-|TRBJ1-6|TRBV28|TRBD1
TGTGCCAGCAGATTACGGACAGGGGGAAGGGATTCACCCCTCCACTTT
CASRLRTGGRDSPLHF
>-|TRBJ2-1|TRBV29-1|TRBD1
TGCAGTCACAACCGGGACAGTTACAATGAGCAGTTCTTC
CSHNRDSYNEQFF